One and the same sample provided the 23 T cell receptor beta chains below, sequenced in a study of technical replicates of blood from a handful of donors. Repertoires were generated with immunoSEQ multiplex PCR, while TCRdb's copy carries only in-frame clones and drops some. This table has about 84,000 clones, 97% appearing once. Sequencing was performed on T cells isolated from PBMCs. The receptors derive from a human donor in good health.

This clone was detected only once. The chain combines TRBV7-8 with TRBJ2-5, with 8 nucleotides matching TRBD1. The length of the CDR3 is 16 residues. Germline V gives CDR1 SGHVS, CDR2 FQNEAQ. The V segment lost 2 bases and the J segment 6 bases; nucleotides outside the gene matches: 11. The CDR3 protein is CASSLQRTGSMKTQYF. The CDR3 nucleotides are TGTGCCAGCAGCTTACAAAGGACAGGGTCTATGAAGACCCAGTACTTC.

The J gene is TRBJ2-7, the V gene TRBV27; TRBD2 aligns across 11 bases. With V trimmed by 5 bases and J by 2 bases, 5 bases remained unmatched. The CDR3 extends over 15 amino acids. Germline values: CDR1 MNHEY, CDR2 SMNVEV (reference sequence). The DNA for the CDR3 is TGTGCCAGCAGTCCACTAGCGGGAGATGCCTACGAGCAGTACTTC. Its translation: CASSPLAGDAYEQYF.

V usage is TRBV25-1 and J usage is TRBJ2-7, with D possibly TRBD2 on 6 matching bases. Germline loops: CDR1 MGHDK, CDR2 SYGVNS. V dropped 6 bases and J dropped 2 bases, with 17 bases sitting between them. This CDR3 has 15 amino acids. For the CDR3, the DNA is TGTGCCAGCAGCCCCCGGGAGTGGGTGACCTACGAGCAGTACTTC. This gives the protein CASSPREWVTYEQYF.

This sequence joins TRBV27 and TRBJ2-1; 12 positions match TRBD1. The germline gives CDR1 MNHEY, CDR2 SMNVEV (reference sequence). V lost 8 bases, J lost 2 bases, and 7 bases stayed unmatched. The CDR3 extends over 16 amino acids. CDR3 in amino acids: CASGTGGAVTYNEQFF. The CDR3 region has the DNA TGTGCCAGCGGGACAGGGGGCGCGGTAACCTACAATGAGCAGTTCTTC.

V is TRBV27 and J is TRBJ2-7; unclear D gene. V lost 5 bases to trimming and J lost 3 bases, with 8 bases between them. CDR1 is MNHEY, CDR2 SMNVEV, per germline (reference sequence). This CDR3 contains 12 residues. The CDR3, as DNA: TGTGCCAGCAGTCCCCCGGGCTACGAGCAGTACTTC. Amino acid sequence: CASSPPGYEQYF.

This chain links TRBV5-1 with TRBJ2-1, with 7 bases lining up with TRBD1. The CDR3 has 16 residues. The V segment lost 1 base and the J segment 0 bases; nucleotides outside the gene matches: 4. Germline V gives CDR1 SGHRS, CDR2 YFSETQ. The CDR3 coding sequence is TGCGCCAGCAGCTTGCACCGGGACAGCTCCTACAATGAGCAGTTCTTC. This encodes CASSLHRDSSYNEQFF.

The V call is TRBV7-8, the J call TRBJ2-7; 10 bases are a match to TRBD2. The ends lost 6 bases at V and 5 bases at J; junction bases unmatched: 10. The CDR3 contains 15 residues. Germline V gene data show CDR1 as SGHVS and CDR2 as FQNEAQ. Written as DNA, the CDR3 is TGTGCCAGCAGTTCCCTAGCGGGAGTCCCCCACGAGCAGTACTTC. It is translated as CASSSLAGVPHEQYF.

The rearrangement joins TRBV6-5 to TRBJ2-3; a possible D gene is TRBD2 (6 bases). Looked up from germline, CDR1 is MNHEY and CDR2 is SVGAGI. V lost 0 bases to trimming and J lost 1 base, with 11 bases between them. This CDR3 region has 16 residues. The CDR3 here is CASSYSGGLGTDTQYF. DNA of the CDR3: TGTGCCAGCAGTTACTCCGGGGGATTGGGCACAGATACGCAGTATTTT.

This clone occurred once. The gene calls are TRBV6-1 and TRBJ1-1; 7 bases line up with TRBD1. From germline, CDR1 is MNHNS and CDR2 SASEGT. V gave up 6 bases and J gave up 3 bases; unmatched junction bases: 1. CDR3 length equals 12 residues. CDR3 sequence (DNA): TGTGCCAGCAGACAGGGGCACACTGAAGCTTTCTTT. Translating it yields CASRQGHTEAFF.

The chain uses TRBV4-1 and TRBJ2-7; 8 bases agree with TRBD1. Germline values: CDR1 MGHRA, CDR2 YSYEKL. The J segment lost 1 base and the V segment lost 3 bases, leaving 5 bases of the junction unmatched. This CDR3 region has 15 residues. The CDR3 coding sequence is TGCGCCAGCAGCCACAAGACAGGGGAATCCTACGAGCAGTACTTC. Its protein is CASSHKTGESYEQYF.

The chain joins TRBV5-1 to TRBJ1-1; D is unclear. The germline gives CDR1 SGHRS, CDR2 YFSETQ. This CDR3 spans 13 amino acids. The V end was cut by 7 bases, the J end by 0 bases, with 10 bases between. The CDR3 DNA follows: TGCGCCAGCGGAGACCAGATGAACACTGAAGCTTTCTTT. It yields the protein CASGDQMNTEAFF.

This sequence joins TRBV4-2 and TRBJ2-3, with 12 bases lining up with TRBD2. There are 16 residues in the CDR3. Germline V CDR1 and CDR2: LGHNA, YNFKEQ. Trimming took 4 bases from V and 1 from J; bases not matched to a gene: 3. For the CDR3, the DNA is TGTGCCAGCAGCCTAGGACTAGCGGGGCGCACAGATACGCAGTATTTT. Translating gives CASSLGLAGRTDTQYF.

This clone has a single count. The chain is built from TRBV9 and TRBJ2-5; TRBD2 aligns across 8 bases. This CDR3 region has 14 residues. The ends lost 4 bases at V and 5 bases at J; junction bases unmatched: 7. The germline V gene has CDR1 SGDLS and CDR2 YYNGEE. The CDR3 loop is CASSIRGGHETQYF. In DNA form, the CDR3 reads TGTGCCAGCAGCATCCGGGGGGGCCATGAGACCCAGTACTTC. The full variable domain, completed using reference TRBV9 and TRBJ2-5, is DSGVTQTPKHLITATGQRVTLRCSPRSGDLSVYWYQQSLDQGLQFLIQYYNGEERAKGNILERFSAQQFPDLHSELNLSSLELGDSALYFCASSIRGGHETQYFGPGTRLLVL.

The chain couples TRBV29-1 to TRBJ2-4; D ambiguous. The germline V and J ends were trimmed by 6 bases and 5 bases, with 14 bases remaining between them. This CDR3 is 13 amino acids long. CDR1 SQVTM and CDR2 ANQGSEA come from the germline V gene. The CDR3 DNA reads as TGCAGCGTCCTACTCCTTTTCCAAAACATTCAGTACTTC. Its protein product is CSVLLLFQNIQYF.

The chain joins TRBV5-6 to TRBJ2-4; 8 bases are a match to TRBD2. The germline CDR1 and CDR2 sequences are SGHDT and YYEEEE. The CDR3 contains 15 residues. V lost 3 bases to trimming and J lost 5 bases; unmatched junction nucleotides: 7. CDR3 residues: CASSSRRREENIQYF. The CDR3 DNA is TGTGCCAGCAGCTCCCGGAGGCGGGAGGAAAACATTCAGTACTTC. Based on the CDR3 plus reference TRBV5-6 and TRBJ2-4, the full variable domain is DAGVTQSPTHLIKTRGQQVTLRCSPKSGHDTVSWYQQALGQGPQFIFQYYEEEERQRGNFPDRFSGHQFPNYSSELNVNALLLGDSALYLCASSSRRREENIQYFGAGTRLSVL.

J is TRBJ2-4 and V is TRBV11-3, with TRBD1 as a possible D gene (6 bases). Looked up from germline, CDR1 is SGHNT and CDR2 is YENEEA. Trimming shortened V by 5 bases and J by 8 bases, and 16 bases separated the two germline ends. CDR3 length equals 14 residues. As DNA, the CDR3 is TGTGCCAGCAGCCCAGGACAGCTAACCGACATTCAGTACTTC. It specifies CASSPGQLTDIQYF.

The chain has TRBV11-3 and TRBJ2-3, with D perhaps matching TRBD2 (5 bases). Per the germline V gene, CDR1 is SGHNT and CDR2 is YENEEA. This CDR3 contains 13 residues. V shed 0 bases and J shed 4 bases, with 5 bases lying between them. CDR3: CASSLDGADTQYF. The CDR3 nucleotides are TGTGCCAGCAGCTTAGACGGGGCAGATACGCAGTATTTT.

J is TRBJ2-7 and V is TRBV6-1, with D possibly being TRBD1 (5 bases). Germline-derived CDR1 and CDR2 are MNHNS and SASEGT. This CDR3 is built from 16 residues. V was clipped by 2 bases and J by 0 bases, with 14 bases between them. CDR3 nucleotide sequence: TGTGCCAGCAGTGAACAGGGCAGGACAATCTCCTACGAGCAGTACTTC. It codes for CASSEQGRTISYEQYF.

The chain's CDR3 is CASSPQGNYGYTF. CDR3 bases: TGTGCCAGCAGTCCTCAGGGGAACTATGGCTACACCTTC. The V call is TRBV27, the J call TRBJ1-2, with D tentatively TRBD1 (6 bases). V was shortened by 5 bases and J by 2 bases, with 9 bases between the two germline ends. The CDR3 is 13 residues long. Germline CDR1 is MNHEY and CDR2 is SMNVEV (reference sequence).

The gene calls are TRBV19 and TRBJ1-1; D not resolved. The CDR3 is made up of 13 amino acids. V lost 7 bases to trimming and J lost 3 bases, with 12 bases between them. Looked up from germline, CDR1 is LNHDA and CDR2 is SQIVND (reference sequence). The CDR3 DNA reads TGTGCCAGTATTTCCCTTCGGGACACTGAAGCTTTCTTT. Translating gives CASISLRDTEAFF.

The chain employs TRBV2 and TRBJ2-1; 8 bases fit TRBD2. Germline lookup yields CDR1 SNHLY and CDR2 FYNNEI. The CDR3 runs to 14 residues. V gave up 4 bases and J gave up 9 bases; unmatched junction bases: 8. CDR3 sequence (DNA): TGTGCCAGCAGTGTAGGGACTAGAACCCGTGAGCAGTTCTTC. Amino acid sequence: CASSVGTRTREQFF. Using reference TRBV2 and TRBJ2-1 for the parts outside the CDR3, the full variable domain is EPEVTQTPSHQVTQMGQEVILRCVPISNHLYFYWYRQILGQKVEFLVSFYNNEISEKSEIFDDQFSVERPDGSNFTLKIRSTKLEDSAMYFCASSVGTRTREQFFGPGTRLTVL.

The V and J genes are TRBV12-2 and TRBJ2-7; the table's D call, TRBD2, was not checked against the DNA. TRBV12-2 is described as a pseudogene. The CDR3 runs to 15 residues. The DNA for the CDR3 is TGTGCAAGTCGCCGAACCCCCCTACGTGGCGGCGAGCAGTACTTC. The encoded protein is CASRRTPLRGGEQYF.

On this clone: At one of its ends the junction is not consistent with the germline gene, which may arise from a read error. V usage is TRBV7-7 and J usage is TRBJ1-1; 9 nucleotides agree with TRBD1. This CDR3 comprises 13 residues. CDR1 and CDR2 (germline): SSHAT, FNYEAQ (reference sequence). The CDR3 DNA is TGTGCTAGCAGCAAGGACAGGGGCACTGAAGCTTTCTTT. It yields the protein CASSKDRGTEAFF. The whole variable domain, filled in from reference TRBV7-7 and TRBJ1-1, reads GAGVSQSPRYKVTKRGQDVTLRCDPISSHATLYWYQQALGQGPEFLTYFNYEAQPDKSGLPSDRFSAERPEGSISTLTIQRTEQRDSAMYRCASSKDRGTEAFFGQGTRLTVV.